Listed below are T cell receptor beta chains from one sample, sequenced in a study of T cell changes during pregnancy in multiple sclerosis. Method: immunoSEQ multiplex PCR; TCRdb's copy keeps in-frame clones and lacks some. The table lists some 90,000 clones, 91% of them singletons. The sample was peripheral blood, taken after pregnancy. The source of these receptors is a female donor in good health, enrolled as a control in a pregnancy study. Each CDR3 is given with its conserved first and last residue. A D gene is named only where the DNA matches it firmly. The size of a clone is reported for some rows only, either as once, few or many, or as a class for expanded clones.

v_gene	d_gene	abundance	j_gene	CDR3nt	CDR3aa
TRBV7-9	-	-	TRBJ2-7	TGTGCCAGCAGCTTATCGAGCTACGAGCAGTACTTC	CASSLSSYEQYF
TRBV2	-	once	TRBJ1-1	TGTGCCAGCAGCATGCCGGACAGTAACACTGAAGCTTTCTTT	CASSMPDSNTEAFF
TRBV18	TRBD1	-	TRBJ1-5	TGTGCCAGCTCCTTAATCCGGCAGGGGGCTGGAGGCAATCAGCCCCAGCATTTT	CASSLIRQGAGGNQPQHF
TRBV10-3	TRBD1	-	TRBJ1-1	TGTGCCATCAGTGAGTCTACAGGGGTCACTGAAGCTTTCTTT	CAISESTGVTEAFF
TRBV7-6	-	-	TRBJ2-7	TGTGCCAGCAGCCCGAGTCTCTCCTACGAGCAGTACTTC	CASSPSLSYEQYF
TRBV10-1	-	once	TRBJ1-5	TGCGCCAGCAGTGTTGGGGCCCCCTTGCCCCAGCATTTT	CASSVGAPLPQHF
TRBV29-1	TRBD1	-	TRBJ1-1	TGCAGCGTGACAGGGTCTTTTACTGAAGCTTTCTTT	CSVTGSFTEAFF
TRBV5-5	-	-	TRBJ2-3	TGTGCCAGCAGCTTGACAGGGTGGGGCACAGATACGCAGTATTTT	CASSLTGWGTDTQYF
TRBV7-9	-	-	TRBJ2-3	TGTGCCAGCAGCTTAAGGGCGCTAGCCGATACGCAGTATTTT	CASSLRALADTQYF
TRBV11-2	-	-	TRBJ2-5	TGTGCCAGCAGCTTAGGAACAAACCAAGAGACCCAGTACTTC	CASSLGTNQETQYF
TRBV28	-	few	TRBJ1-1	TGTGCCAGCAGTTTAACCCCTCCGAGCCCTGAAGCTTTCTTT	CASSLTPPSPEAFF
TRBV4-1	-	-	TRBJ1-2	TGCGCCAGCAGCCAAGACGGGATTCCTAACTATGGCTACACCTTC	CASSQDGIPNYGYTF
TRBV2	TRBD1	once	TRBJ1-1	TGTGCCAGCAGTGTCGGTACAGGGGCTGAAGCTTTCTTT	CASSVGTGAEAFF
TRBV27	-	-	TRBJ1-3	TGTGCCAGCAGTTTATCGAGGCCAGACTCTGGAAACACCATATATTTT	CASSLSRPDSGNTIYF
TRBV7-2	-	-	TRBJ1-4	TGTGCCAGCAGCTTAGGGGGGCCTGAAAAACTGTTTTTT	CASSLGGPEKLFF
TRBV2	TRBD1	-	TRBJ1-2	TGTGCCAGCACATCCCAGGGGGTCTATGGCTACACCTTC	CASTSQGVYGYTF
TRBV20-1	-	-	TRBJ2-2	TGCAGTGCTTGGGCCGCCGGGGAGCTGTTTTTT	CSAWAAGELFF
TRBV9	-	-	TRBJ1-6	TGTGCCAGCAGCGTTGACAGCTCCTATAATTCACCCCTCCACTTT	CASSVDSSYNSPLHF
TRBV5-6	-	-	TRBJ2-7	TGTGCCAGCAGCTTGGTCCGTTCGAGGGGGTACGAGCAGTACTTC	CASSLVRSRGYEQYF
TRBV4-3	-	-	TRBJ1-6	TGCGCCAGCAGGCAGGGGATCGTTCGGAATTCACCCCTCCACTTT	CASRQGIVRNSPLHF
TRBV18	-	-	TRBJ1-5	TGTGCCAGCTCAAGACAGGACAATCAGCCCCAGCATTTT	CASSRQDNQPQHF
TRBV27	-	-	TRBJ1-1	TGTGCCAGCAGTTATCGAGGTGGTTACACTGAAGCTTTCTTT	CASSYRGGYTEAFF
TRBV28	TRBD1	-	TRBJ1-2	TGTGCCAGCAGTCCGACTCTGACAGGGGGACTTCCAAACTATGGCTACACCTTC	CASSPTLTGGLPNYGYTF
TRBV4-2	TRBD2	-	TRBJ2-7	TGTGCCAGCAGCCCGGGACTAGCGGGGACCTACGAGCAGTACTTC	CASSPGLAGTYEQYF
TRBV7-2	-	-	TRBJ1-2	TGTGCCAGCAGCCAAAATGTCTATGGCTACACCTTC	CASSQNVYGYTF
TRBV5-5	TRBD1	-	TRBJ2-3	TGTGCCAGCAGCGCACCGACAGGGGCGAACACAGATACGCAGTATTTT	CASSAPTGANTDTQYF
TRBV10-3	TRBD1	-	TRBJ2-4	TGTGCCATCAACGCCGGGACAGGGAAAAACATTCAGTACTTC	CAINAGTGKNIQYF
TRBV5-1	TRBD2	-	TRBJ2-5	TGCGCCAGCAGCTTGGATGGTAGCGGGAGCCAAGAGACCCAGTACTTC	CASSLDGSGSQETQYF
TRBV6-6	TRBD1	-	TRBJ1-6	TGTGCCAGCAGTTATGTTCCTGACAGGGGGAGTTCACCCCTCCACTTT	CASSYVPDRGSSPLHF
TRBV19	-	-	TRBJ1-2	TGTGCCACATCCGGGGGTCCCTATGGCTACACCTTC	CATSGGPYGYTF
TRBV7-8	TRBD2	-	TRBJ2-5	TGTGCCAGCAGCTCCATCGTGGTAGCGGGATCCTCAGTCCAAGAGACCCAGTACTTC	CASSSIVVAGSSVQETQYF
TRBV27	TRBD1	-	TRBJ2-6	TGTGCCAGCAGTTTAGGCGGACAGGGTGAAGTTTCTGGGGCCAACGTCCTGACTTTC	CASSLGGQGEVSGANVLTF
TRBV7-2	-	-	TRBJ2-1	TGTGCCAGCAGAGGAGGGGGGGGCCTTTCGAATGAGCAGTTCTTC	CASRGGGGLSNEQFF
TRBV10-3	-	-	TRBJ1-6	TGTGCCATCAGTGAGTCGGAGGTCCGGGGTAGTTCACCCCTCCACTTT	CAISESEVRGSSPLHF
TRBV5-1	-	-	TRBJ2-7	TGCGCCAGCAGCTTCTCCACTCCCCGGGGTCACTACGAGCAGTACTTC	CASSFSTPRGHYEQYF
TRBV11-2	-	-	TRBJ2-1	TGTGCCAGCAGCTTAGTTATCAGCTCCTACAATGAGCAGTTCTTC	CASSLVISSYNEQFF
TRBV28	TRBD2	-	TRBJ2-7	TGTGCCAGCAGTTTACCCCTCTACGGGGGGTCCTACGAGCAGTACTTC	CASSLPLYGGSYEQYF
TRBV2	-	-	TRBJ1-6	TGTGCCAGCAGTGAAACAGGCCCCAATTCACCCCTCCACTTT	CASSETGPNSPLHF
TRBV19	TRBD1	-	TRBJ1-1	TGTGCCAGTAGGAGGGGACAGGTGAACACTGAAGCTTTCTTT	CASRRGQVNTEAFF
TRBV19	-	-	TRBJ2-7	TGTGCCAGTAGTATAAACGGCTACGAGCAGTACTTC	CASSINGYEQYF
TRBV7-9	-	-	TRBJ2-7	TGTGCCAGCGTCAGGATACGCTCCTACGAGCAGTACTTC	CASVRIRSYEQYF
TRBV5-5	-	-	TRBJ1-3	TGTGCCAGCAGCTCACGGGACATAGGAAGAAACACCATATATTTT	CASSSRDIGRNTIYF
TRBV7-9	-	-	TRBJ1-1	TGTGCCAGCAGCCCCTGGACAGTTAAGCCGATGAACACTGAAGCTTTCTTT	CASSPWTVKPMNTEAFF
TRBV7-3	-	-	TRBJ2-1	TGTGCCAGCAGCTTAAACCGAGAGCATGAGCAGTTCTTC	CASSLNREHEQFF